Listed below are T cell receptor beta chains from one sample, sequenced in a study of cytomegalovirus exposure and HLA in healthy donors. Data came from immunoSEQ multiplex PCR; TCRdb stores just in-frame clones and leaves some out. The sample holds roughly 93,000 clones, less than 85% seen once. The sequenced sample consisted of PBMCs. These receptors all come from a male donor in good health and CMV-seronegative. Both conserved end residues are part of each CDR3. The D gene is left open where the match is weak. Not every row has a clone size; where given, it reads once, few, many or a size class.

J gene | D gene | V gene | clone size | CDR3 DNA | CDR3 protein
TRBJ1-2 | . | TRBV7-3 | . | TGTGCCAGCAGCCCGGACACTTCTAACTATGGCTACACCTTC | CASSPDTSNYGYTF
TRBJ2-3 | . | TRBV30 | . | TGTGCCTGGAGTCGGCAGGGAGATACGCAGTATTTT | CAWSRQGDTQYF
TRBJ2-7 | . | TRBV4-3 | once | TGCGCCAGCAGCCGCGGACACCGCTCCTACGAGCAGTACTTC | CASSRGHRSYEQYF
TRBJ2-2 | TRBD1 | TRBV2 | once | TGTGCCAGCAGGGGACAGCGGAACACCGGGGAGCTGTTTTTT | CASRGQRNTGELFF
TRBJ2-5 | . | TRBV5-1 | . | TGCGCCAGCAGCTTACCGCTACAGAAAGAGACCCAGTACTTC | CASSLPLQKETQYF
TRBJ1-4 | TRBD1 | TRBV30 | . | TGTGCCTGGTCCGCTGGCAGGGGGGTTGGCGAAAAACTGTTTTTT | CAWSAGRGVGEKLFF
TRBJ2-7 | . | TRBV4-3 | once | TGCGCCAGCAGCCAAGGAGGAGACTCCTACGAGCAGTACTTC | CASSQGGDSYEQYF
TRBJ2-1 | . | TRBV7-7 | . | TGTGCTAGCAGCTTAGGGGGCGGGGACCTCTACAATGAGCAGTTCTTC | CASSLGGGDLYNEQFF
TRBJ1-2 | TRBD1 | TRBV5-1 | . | TGCGCCAGCAGCTTGGATGTGACAGGGGGCGTTGGGGGCTACACCTTC | CASSLDVTGGVGGYTF
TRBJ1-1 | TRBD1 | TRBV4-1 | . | TGCGCCAGCAGCCAGGACAGGATCGGGACTGAAGCTTTCTTT | CASSQDRIGTEAFF
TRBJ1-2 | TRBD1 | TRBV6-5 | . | TGTGCCAGCAGTTACCGGGACAGGGCTGAGAGCTACACCTTC | CASSYRDRAESYTF
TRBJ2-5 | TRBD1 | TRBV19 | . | TGTGCCAGTAGCATAAGGGGGCTTCTTTGGGAGACCCAGTACTTC | CASSIRGLLWETQYF
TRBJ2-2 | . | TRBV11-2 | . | TGTGCCAGCAGCTTTAGCGGCTCCCGATGGACCGGGGAGCTGTTTTTT | CASSFSGSRWTGELFF
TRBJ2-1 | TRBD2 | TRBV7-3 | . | TGTGCCAGCAGCTTACGAGAGCGGGAGCCCGGCAATGAGCAGTTCTTC | CASSLREREPGNEQFF
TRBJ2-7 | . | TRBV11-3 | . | TGTGCCAGCAGCTTAGCCGGGGGTTCCTACGAGCAGTACTTC | CASSLAGGSYEQYF
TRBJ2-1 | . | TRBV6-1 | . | TGTGCCAGCAGTGAAGCTACCGGGATCCCTTCCTACAATGAGCAGTTCTTC | CASSEATGIPSYNEQFF
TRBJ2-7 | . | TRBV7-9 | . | TGTGCCAGCAGCCCCCCGGGTTGGCAGGGAGGCGAGCAGTACTTC | CASSPPGWQGGEQYF
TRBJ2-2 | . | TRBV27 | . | TGTGCCAGCAGTTTAGGGTTAAGGGGATATGAGCTGTTTTTT | CASSLGLRGYELFF
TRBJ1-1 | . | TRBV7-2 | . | TGTGCCAGCAGCTTACATAGAGGGGGCACTGAAGCTTTCTTT | CASSLHRGGTEAFF
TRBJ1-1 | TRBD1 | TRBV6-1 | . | TGTGCCACCAATCGACAGGGCACTGAAGCTTTCTTT | CATNRQGTEAFF
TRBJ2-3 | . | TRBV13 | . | TGTGCCAGCAGCTTACGGGGGTATACGCAGTATTTT | CASSLRGYTQYF
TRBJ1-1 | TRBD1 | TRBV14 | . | TGTGCCAGCAGCCAAGATCGAACGATTTGGACAGGGGAAGCTTTCTTT | CASSQDRTIWTGEAFF
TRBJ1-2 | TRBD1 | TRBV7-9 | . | TGTGCCAGCAGCCAGACGCGAGGGACAGCCTATGGCTACACCTTC | CASSQTRGTAYGYTF
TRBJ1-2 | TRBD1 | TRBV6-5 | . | TGTGCCAGCTCTAAGACTGGACAGGGGGTATATGGCTACACCTTC | CASSKTGQGVYGYTF
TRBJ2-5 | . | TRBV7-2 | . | TGTGCCAGCAGCTTAGCGCACGGGAGTGCGGAGACCCAGTACTTC | CASSLAHGSAETQYF
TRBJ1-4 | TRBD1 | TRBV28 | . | TGTGCCAGCAGCCCGGGACAGGGAGGGGAGGGACATGAAAAACTGTTTTTT | CASSPGQGGEGHEKLFF
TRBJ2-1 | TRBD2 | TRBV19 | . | TGTGCCAGTAGGCGGACTAGCGGGAGGAATGAGCAGTTCTTC | CASRRTSGRNEQFF
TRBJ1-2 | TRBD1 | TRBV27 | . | TGTGCCAGCAGATACTCAGGGACAGTCCATGGCTACACCTTC | CASRYSGTVHGYTF
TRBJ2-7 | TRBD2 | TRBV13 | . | TGTGCCAGCAGCCGGGGGGGTCTAGCGGGAAGCGAGCAGTACTTC | CASSRGGLAGSEQYF
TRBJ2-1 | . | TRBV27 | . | TGTGCCAGCGGCTTTACTAGCAATGGTCATAATGAGCAGTTCTTC | CASGFTSNGHNEQFF
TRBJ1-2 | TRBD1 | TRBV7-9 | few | TGTGCCAGCAGCTCCCGACAGGGGAACTATGGCTACACCTTC | CASSSRQGNYGYTF
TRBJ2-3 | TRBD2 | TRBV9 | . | TGTGCCAGCAGCCATAGCGGGAGGAGTGGAGATACGCAGTATTTT | CASSHSGRSGDTQYF
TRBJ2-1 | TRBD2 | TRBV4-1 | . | TGCGCCAGCAGCCCCTTAGCGGGATTCTCCTACAATGAGCAGTTCTTC | CASSPLAGFSYNEQFF
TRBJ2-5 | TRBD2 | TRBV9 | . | TGTGCCAGCAGCGTAGAGGGTAGCGGGATCCAAGAGACCCAGTACTTC | CASSVEGSGIQETQYF
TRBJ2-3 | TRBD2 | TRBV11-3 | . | TGTGCCAGCAGCTTATCGACTAGCGGGAGATGGGATACGCAGTATTTT | CASSLSTSGRWDTQYF
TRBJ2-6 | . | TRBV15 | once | TGTGCCACCAGCAGAGATATTTCGCGGGCTGGGGCCAACGTCCTGACTTTC | CATSRDISRAGANVLTF
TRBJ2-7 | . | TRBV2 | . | TGTGCCAGCAAACGCCGGGACATCTACGAGCAGTACTTC | CASKRRDIYEQYF
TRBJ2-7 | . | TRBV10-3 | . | TGTGCCATCAGTGAGTCGTCCGGTGGGGGGTGGTACGAGCAGTACTTC | CAISESSGGGWYEQYF
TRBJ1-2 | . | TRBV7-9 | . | TGTGCCAGCAGCCAGTACCCGATTAACTATGGCTACACCTTC | CASSQYPINYGYTF
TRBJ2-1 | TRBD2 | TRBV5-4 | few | TGTGCCAGCAGCTTCGTTACTAGCGGGAACAATGAGCAGTTCTTC | CASSFVTSGNNEQFF
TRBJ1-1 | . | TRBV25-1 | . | TGTGCCAGCATTCAGAACACTGAAGCTTTCTTT | CASIQNTEAFF
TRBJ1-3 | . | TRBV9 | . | TGTGCCAGCAGCGTAGGGACACTGGTGGGAAACACCATATATTTT | CASSVGTLVGNTIYF
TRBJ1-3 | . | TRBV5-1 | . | TGCGCCAGCAGCACAGACGGATCTGGAAACACCATATATTTT | CASSTDGSGNTIYF
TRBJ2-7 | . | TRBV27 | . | TGTGCCAGCAGTTTATCCCGGGACTACGAGCAGTACTTC | CASSLSRDYEQYF
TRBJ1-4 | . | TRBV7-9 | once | TGTGCCAGCAGCCGTAACAGGGTCGGGTATGAAAAACTGTTTTTT | CASSRNRVGYEKLFF
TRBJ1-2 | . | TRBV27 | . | TGTGCCAGCAGTTTTTTAGAGGGCTCAGGTGGCTACACCTTC | CASSFLEGSGGYTF